The source of this T cell receptor beta chain is a study of beta chain features in type 1 diabetes (dated by TCRdb to 2017 to 2018). Turning to the overall study: Patients and healthy donors did not differ in mean age, gender distribution, total cell number or subset yield. Across all samples, almost 110 million sorted cells were examined, and cell number per subset correlated strongly with RNA yield. The study compared the TCRB repertoires of sorted circulating CD4+ T cell subsets in recently diagnosed type 1 diabetes patients with those in matched healthy donors. Whereas all 30 or so donors provided naive and central memory subsets, regulatory and stem cell-like memory subsets were isolated from just 8 patients and about 8 healthy donors. Broader findings and caveats from the paper: In all four CD4+ subsets, TCRB CDR3 length was moderately but significantly shorter in type 1 diabetes patients. Because cDNA was sequenced instead of genomic DNA, highly expressing activated cells could be over-represented, though the groups showed no difference in activation or CD3 levels. Because small numbers of individuals were included in the HLA sub-analyses, any influence of HLA type on TCRB rearrangement was left unresolved. Fewer insertions and more nucleotide deletions at VDJ recombination sites were observed in patients with type 1 diabetes, implying thymic rearrangement abnormalities. Naive, central memory and regulatory TCRB repertoires appeared to be more alike among patients than among healthy donors. Shorter templates might have been favored by PCR, but patient and control samples were amplified and corrected together, so both groups would have been affected equally by any skew.

In regard to this clone: Its antigen specificity is not known. Base qualities are missing; no much larger clone stands one base away.

The High Capacity cDNA Reverse Transcription Kit was used to reverse transcribe all of the isolated RNA, meaning that expressed TCRB transcripts were what got sequenced. Stem cell-like memory T cell samples underwent survey-depth immunoSEQ sequencing, averaging approximately 1 million total reads per sample. Sorted cells were lysed in RLT buffer, and RNA was extracted using DNase-treated RNeasy Micro or Mini kits according to cell number. To prevent cross-contamination, every cell subset was processed on its own, while patient and healthy donor samples were processed together. The immunoSEQ multiplex PCR was used to amplify TCRB sequences from cDNA, yielding 87-bp fragments that span the CDR3 region. The amplicons were sequenced using the Illumina HiSeq platform. On the study's bioinformatics: Synthetic template baselines were used to correct PCR bias computationally, reads within Hamming distance 2 were collapsed, and singletons that could not be merged were discarded. Reads were aligned against IMGT to assign V, D and J genes, CDR3 length and insertions or deletions at six rearrangement sites. Within each subset, clonotype counts were normalized to the number of sorted cells before true diversity and Gini coefficients were calculated with the tcR R package. The overlap coefficient, calculated on TCRB nucleotide sequences, was used to quantify repertoire sharing. TCRdb re-hosts the immuneACCESS table, in-frame sequences only. Its copies lack some clones; in the studies checked, an unresolved V gene accounts for under half of them, and the cause for the rest is not known. V and J calls and clone size are as listed in that table; D and trimming were resolved from the DNA. The sample profile shows approximately 120,000 clones; approximately 37% of them were found once. Together, the top ten hold 0.065% of the sample.

Measured from the cysteine to the phenylalanine, the CDR3 is 19 residues long. Only CDR3 DNA remains: 57 bases, in frame from the first base. In the germline V gene, CDR1 corresponds to SGHVT and CDR2 to SQSDAQ. Ends trimmed: V by 2 bases, J by 3 bases; bases unmatched to a gene: 9. Each donor gave one peripheral blood draw, averaging approximately 0.11 L, which was collected into heparinised tubes. Using a panel that included CD45RO, CCR7, CD25, CD127, CD95 and CD27, naive, central memory, regulatory and stem cell-like memory CD4+ T cells were sorted on a BD FACSAria II. Every sorted population had a purity above 98%. PBMCs were isolated right away by Lymphoprep density gradient centrifugation and were stained directly, without culture. Samples were stained and sorted in pairs, with one healthy donor and one patient per experiment, so that batch effects were minimized.

Here the chain combines TRBV7-4 and TRBJ2-1; 14 central bases correspond to TRBD2. The sequenced sample consisted of stem cell memory CD4+ T cells from blood. This sample's cell subset or site label indicates: stem cell-like memory CD4+ T cells. This clonotype was obtained from a woman younger than 35 in good health. CDR3 region: CASSLLMTSGRADYNEQFF. The DNA reads as follows: TGTGCCAGCAGCTTACTAATGACTAGCGGGAGGGCCGACTACAATGAGCAGTTCTTC.